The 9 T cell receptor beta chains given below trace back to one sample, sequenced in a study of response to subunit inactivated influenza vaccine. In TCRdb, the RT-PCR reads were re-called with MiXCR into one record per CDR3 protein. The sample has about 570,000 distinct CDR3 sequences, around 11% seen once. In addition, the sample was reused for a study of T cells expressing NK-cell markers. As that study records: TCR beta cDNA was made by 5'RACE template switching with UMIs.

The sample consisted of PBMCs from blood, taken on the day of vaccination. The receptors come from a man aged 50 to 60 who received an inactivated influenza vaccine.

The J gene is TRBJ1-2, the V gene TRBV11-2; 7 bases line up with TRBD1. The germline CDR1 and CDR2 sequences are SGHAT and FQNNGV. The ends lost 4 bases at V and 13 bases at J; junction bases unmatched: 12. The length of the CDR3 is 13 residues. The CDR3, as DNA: TGTGCCAGCAGCTCAACCGGGACAGTGGTGACCACCTTC. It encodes CASSSTGTVVTTF.

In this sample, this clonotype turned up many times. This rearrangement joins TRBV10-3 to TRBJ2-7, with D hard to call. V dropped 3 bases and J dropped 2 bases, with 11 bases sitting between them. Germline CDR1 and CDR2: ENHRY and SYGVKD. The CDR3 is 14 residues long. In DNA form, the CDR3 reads TGTGCCATCAGTGAAGCGCGGAATCCCTACGAGCAGTACTTC. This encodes CAISEARNPYEQYF.

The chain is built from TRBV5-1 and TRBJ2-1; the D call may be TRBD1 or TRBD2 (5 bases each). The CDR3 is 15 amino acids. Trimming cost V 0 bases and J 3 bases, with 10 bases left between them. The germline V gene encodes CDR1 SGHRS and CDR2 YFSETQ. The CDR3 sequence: CASSLGGTVYNEQFF. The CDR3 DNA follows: TGCGCCAGCAGCTTGGGAGGGACGGTCTACAATGAGCAGTTCTTC. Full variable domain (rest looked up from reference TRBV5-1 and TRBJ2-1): KAGVTQTPRYLIKTRGQQVTLSCSPISGHRSVSWYQQTPGQGLQFLFEYFSETQRNKGNFPGRFSGRQFSNSRSEMNVSTLELGDSALYLCASSLGGTVYNEQFFGPGTRLTVL.

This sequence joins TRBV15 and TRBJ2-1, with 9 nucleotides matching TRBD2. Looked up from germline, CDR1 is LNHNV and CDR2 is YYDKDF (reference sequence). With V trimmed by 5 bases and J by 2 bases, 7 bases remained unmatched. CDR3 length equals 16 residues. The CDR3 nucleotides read TGTGCCACCAGCCTTGGGCGGGAGGGGCCCTACAATGAGCAGTTCTTC. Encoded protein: CATSLGREGPYNEQFF.

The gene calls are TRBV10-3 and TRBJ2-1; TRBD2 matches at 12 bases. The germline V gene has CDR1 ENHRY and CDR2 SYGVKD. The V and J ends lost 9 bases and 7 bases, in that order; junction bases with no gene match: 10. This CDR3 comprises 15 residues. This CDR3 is CAILAGTSGLNEQFF. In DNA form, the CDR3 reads TGTGCCATATTAGCCGGGACTAGCGGGTTAAATGAGCAGTTCTTC.

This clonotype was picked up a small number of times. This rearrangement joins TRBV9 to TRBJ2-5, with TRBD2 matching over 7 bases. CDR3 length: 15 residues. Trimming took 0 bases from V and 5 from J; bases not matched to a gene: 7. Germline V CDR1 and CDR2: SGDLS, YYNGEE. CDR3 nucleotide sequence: TGTGCCAGCAGCGTAGTAGGCGGGAGTCGTGAGACCCAGTACTTC. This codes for CASSVVGGSRETQYF.

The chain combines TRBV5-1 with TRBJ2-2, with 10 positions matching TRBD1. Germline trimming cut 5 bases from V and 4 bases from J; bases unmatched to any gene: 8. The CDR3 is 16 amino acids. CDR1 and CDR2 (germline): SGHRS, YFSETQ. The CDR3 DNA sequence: TGCGCCAGCAGGCATCAGGGACAGGGGTCCACCGGGGAGCTGTTTTTT. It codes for CASRHQGQGSTGELFF.

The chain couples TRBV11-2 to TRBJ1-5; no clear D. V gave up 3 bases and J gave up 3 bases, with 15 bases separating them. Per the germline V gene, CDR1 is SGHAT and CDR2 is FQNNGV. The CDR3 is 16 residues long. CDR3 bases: TGTGCCAGCAGCTTCCCAGAACCCGGGAACAATCAGCCCCAGCATTTT. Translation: CASSFPEPGNNQPQHF.

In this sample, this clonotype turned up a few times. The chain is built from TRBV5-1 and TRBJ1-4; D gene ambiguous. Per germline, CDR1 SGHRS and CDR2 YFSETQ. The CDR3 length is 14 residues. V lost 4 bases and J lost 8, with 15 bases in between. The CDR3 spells CASSPRGLGEKLFF. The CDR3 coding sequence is TGCGCCAGCAGCCCCCGAGGACTCGGCGAAAAACTGTTTTTT.